Sequencing of this T cell receptor beta chain was carried out in a study of CD4 T cells in relation to SARS-CoV-2 and coronaviruses. The CDR3 spans 13 residues. The junction had 9 bases not matched to a gene; V was cut back by 10 bases and J by 4 bases. Germline lookup yields CDR1 LNHDA and CDR2 SQIVND (reference sequence). This clone was counted once. The antigen is unknown. Generated by immunoSEQ multiplex PCR, the TCRdb table keeps only in-frame clones and is missing some. In the table there are about 21,000 clones, 74% of which are singletons. Before the COVID-19 pandemic, during about 2010-2018, CD4+ T cells were taken from unexposed donors. Isolation of CD4+ T cells took place after roughly nine days in culture.

This clonotype originated in a human donor in good health. The chain has TRBV19 and TRBJ2-7, with TRBD2 identical over 8 bases. Sequencing input: CD4+ T cells from PBMCs, cultured in vitro. CDR3 protein: CATARSGIYEQYF. The CDR3 coding sequence is TGTGCCACCGCTCGTAGCGGGATATACGAGCAGTACTTC. The full variable domain, its missing parts supplied by reference TRBV19 and TRBJ2-7, is DGGITQSPKYLFRKEGQNVTLSCEQNLNHDAMYWYRQDPGQGLRLIYYSQIVNDFQKGDIAEGYSVSREKKESFPLTVTSAQKNPTAFYLCATARSGIYEQYFGPGTRLTVT.